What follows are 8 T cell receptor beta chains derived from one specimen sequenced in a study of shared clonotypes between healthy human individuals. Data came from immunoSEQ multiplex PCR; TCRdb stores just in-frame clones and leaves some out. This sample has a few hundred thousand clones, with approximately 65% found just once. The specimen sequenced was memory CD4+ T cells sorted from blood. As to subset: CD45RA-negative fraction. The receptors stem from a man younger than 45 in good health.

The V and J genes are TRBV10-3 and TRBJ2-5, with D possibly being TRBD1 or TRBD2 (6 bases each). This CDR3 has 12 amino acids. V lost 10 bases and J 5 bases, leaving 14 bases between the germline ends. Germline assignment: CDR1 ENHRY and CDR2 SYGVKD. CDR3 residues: CATQQGGETQYF. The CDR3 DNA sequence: TGTGCCACGCAGCAAGGGGGGGAGACCCAGTACTTC.

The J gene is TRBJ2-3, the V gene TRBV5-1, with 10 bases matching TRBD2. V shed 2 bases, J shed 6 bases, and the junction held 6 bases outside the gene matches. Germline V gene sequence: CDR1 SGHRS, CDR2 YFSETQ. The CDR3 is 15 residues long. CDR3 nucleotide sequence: TGCGCCAGCAGCTTCGATCTAGCGGGAGCGGATACGCAGTATTTT. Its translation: CASSFDLAGADTQYF.

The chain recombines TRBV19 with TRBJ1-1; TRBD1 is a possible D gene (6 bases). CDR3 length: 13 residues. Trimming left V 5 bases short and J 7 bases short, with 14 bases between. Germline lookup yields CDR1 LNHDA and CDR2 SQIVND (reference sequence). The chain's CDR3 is CASSFSQGLEAFF. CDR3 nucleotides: TGTGCCAGTAGTTTCTCCCAGGGGCTTGAAGCTTTCTTT.

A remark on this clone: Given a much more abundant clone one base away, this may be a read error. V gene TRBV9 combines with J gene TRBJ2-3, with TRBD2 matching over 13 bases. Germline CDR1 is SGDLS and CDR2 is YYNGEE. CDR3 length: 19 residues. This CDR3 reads CAGSVSPAGLAGVADTQYF. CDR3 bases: TGTGCCGGCAGCGTAAGCCCCGCCGGACTAGCGGGAGTGGCAGATACGCAGTATTTT.

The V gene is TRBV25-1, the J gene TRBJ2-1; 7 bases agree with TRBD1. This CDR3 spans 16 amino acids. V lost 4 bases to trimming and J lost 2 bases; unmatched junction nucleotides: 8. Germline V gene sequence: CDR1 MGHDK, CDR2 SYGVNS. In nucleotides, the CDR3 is TGTGCCAGCAGTGCTCAGGGGGACGACGCCTACAATGAGCAGTTCTTC. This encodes CASSAQGDDAYNEQFF.

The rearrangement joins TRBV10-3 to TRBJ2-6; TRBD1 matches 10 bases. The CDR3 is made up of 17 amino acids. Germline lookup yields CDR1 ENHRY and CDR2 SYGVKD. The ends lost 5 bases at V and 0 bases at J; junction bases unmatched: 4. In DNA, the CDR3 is TGTGCCATCAGTTCCGGGACAGGGGACTCTGGGGCCAACGTCCTGACTTTC. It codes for CAISSGTGDSGANVLTF.

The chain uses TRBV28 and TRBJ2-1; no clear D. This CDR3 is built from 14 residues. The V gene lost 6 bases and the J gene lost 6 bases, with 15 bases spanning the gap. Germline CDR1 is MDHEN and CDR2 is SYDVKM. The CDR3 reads CASSTGFLRNEQFF. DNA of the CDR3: TGTGCCAGCAGCACCGGATTTCTGCGCAATGAGCAGTTCTTC. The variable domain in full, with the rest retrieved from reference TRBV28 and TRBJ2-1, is DVKVTQSSRYLVKRTGEKVFLECVQDMDHENMFWYRQDPGLGLRLIYFSYDVKMKEKGDIPEGYSVSREKKERFSLILESASTNQTSMYLCASSTGFLRNEQFFGPGTRLTVL.

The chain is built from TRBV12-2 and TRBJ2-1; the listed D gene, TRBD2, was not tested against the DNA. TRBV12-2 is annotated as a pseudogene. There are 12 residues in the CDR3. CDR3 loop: CASRQRENEQFF. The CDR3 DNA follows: TGTGCAAGTCGCCAAAGAGAGAATGAGCAGTTCTTC.